The 14 T cell receptor beta chains below were found in one sample sequenced in a study of T cell repertoires in cytomegalovirus infection. TCRdb reprocessed the reads via MiXCR and lists one record per CDR3 protein. The table shows approximately 700,000 distinct CDR3 sequences, with about a third occurring only once. The sample was PBMCs. All receptors come from a human donor in good health (CMV status not recorded). Some clones in this sample may be carry-over from other donors' samples.

CDR3 nucleotides: TGTGCCAGCAGTTTATCTGGGGGGAGGGGTGACTATGGCTACACCTTC. It specifies CASSLSGGRGDYGYTF. This sequence joins TRBV27 and TRBJ1-2, with D maybe TRBD1 (5 bases). This CDR3 contains 16 residues. Trimming took 0 bases from V and 3 from J, leaving 14 bases between them. The germline CDR1 and CDR2 sequences are MNHEY and SMNVEV (reference sequence).

Only a few counts were recorded for this clonotype. This rearrangement joins TRBV6-5 to TRBJ1-1; no firm D call. From germline, CDR1 is MNHEY and CDR2 SVGAGI. The V gene lost 0 bases and the J gene lost 0 bases, with 11 bases spanning the gap. There are 16 residues in the CDR3. This CDR3 reads CASSYSSATVNTEAFF. The CDR3 region has the DNA TGTGCCAGCAGTTACTCGTCTGCCACGGTGAACACTGAAGCTTTCTTT.

This clonotype has only a few counts. This chain links TRBV11-2 with TRBJ2-1; TRBD2 matches 7 bases. The CDR3 sequence is 17 residues long. Germline CDR1 and CDR2: SGHAT and FQNNGV. Trimming took 2 bases from V and 5 from J; bases not matched to a gene: 12. This CDR3 reads CASSLYLGGSSNNEQFF. The CDR3 coding sequence is TGTGCCAGCAGCTTATATCTGGGCGGGAGTTCCAACAATGAGCAGTTCTTC.

Remarks on this clonotype: No conserved phenylalanine or tryptophan is present at the end of the CDR3, so a read error is the likely explanation. V is TRBV28 and J is TRBJ1-2; D remains ambiguous. The CDR3 extends over 13 amino acids. Germline assignment: CDR1 MDHEN and CDR2 SYDVKM. The V end lost 2 bases, the J end lost 3 bases, and 7 bases lay between the germline ends. CDR3 amino acids: CASSLVPYYGYTV. The CDR3 nucleotides read TGTGCCAGCAGTTTAGTCCCCTACTATGGCTACACCGTC.

The V and J genes are TRBV20-1 and TRBJ2-1; 8 bases agree with TRBD1. Unmatched junction bases numbered 5, after V lost 5 bases and J lost 2 bases. Germline values: CDR1 DFQATT, CDR2 SNEGSKA (reference sequence). This CDR3 region has 14 residues. The CDR3 reads CSASDRATYNEQFF. The CDR3 nucleotides read TGCAGTGCTTCGGACAGGGCAACCTACAATGAGCAGTTCTTC.

This clonotype was found a few times. The chain has TRBV7-2 and TRBJ2-1, with 15 bases lining up with TRBD2. After removal of 5 bases from V and 6 bases from J, the junction contained 8 bases not matched to a gene. This CDR3 has 17 amino acids. Germline CDR1 and CDR2: SGHTA and FQGNSA. CDR3 sequence reads: CASSPPGLAGGLNEQFF. The CDR3 DNA reads TGTGCCAGCAGCCCCCCCGGACTAGCGGGAGGGCTCAATGAGCAGTTCTTC.

A single count supports this clonotype. The J gene is TRBJ1-2, the V gene TRBV10-3; the D gene is possibly TRBD1 (6 bases). The CDR3 totals 13 residues. Trimming took 4 bases from V and 4 from J, leaving 10 bases between them. Looked up from germline, CDR1 is ENHRY and CDR2 is SYGVKD. DNA of the CDR3: TGTGCCATCAGTGGGACAGATTTCTATGGCTACACCTTC. Protein: CAISGTDFYGYTF.

The rearrangement joins TRBV6-1 to TRBJ2-5, with D perhaps TRBD1 or TRBD2 (5 bases each). The CDR3 sequence is 15 residues long. Germline loops: CDR1 MNHNS, CDR2 SASEGT. V dropped 2 bases and J dropped 5 bases, with 15 bases sitting between them. In DNA, the CDR3 is TGTGCCAGCAGTGAATTAGTGGGGGAAAGGGAGACCCAGTACTTC. This translates into CASSELVGERETQYF.

In the case of this clonotype: A read error may explain this, as a much larger clone is one base away. The CDR3 carries no conserved terminal phenylalanine or tryptophan, so it likely arises from a read error. This chain connects TRBV7-2 to TRBJ2-1; D remains unclear. The CDR3 covers 15 residues. V lost 4 bases, J lost 0 bases, and 10 bases lay in between. CDR1 is SGHTA, CDR2 FQGNSA, per germline. The CDR3 DNA follows: TGTGCCAGCAGCTCAAAAACGAGCTCCTACAATGAGCAGTTCCTC. Residues: CASSSKTSSYNEQFL.

Comments on this clonotype: Compared with germline, one end of the junction differs, possibly owing to a read error. The chain is built from TRBV6-2 or TRBV6-3 and TRBJ2-7; D not certain. The CDR3 sequence is 15 residues long. Germline loops: CDR1 MNHEY, CDR2 SVGEGT. CDR3 DNA: TGTGCCCGCAGTTACCTATGGCCAGATACCTACGAGCAGTACTTC. It is translated as CARSYLWPDTYEQYF.

This clonotype was seen at least ten times. The genes are TRBV7-8 and TRBJ1-5, with TRBD1 identical over 10 bases. V was pared by 5 bases and J by 2 bases, with 3 bases of the junction left unmatched. The germline gives CDR1 SGHVS, CDR2 FQNEAQ. The CDR3 is 15 residues long. In DNA, the CDR3 is TGTGCCAGCAGCAGCGGGACAGGGGGCAATCAGCCCCAGCATTTT. It encodes CASSSGTGGNQPQHF.

The chain recombines TRBV6-6 with TRBJ2-7, with 9 positions matching TRBD1. Trimming cost V 7 bases and J 3 bases; bases outside gene matches: 7. The germline V gene encodes CDR1 MNHNY and CDR2 SVGAGI (reference sequence). The CDR3 extends over 14 amino acids. CDR3 DNA: TGTGCCAGCATTCCGACAGGGGGGTACTACGAGCAGTACTTC. Translated, it gives CASIPTGGYYEQYF.

This chain uses TRBV7-9 with TRBJ2-1; possibly TRBD1 or TRBD2 for D (5 bases each). Trimming took 5 bases from V and 3 from J, leaving 14 bases between them. CDR1 is SEHNR and CDR2 is FQNEAQ in the germline V gene (reference sequence). CDR3 length: 15 amino acids. DNA of the CDR3: TGTGCCAGCAGCGTAGGAGAGGGGAACTACAATGAGCAGTTCTTC. It specifies CASSVGEGNYNEQFF.

The J gene is TRBJ1-6, the V gene TRBV3-1; the D is unclear. This CDR3 region has 16 residues. Germline V lookup: CDR1 LGHDT, CDR2 YNNKEL (reference sequence). Deletions cut 6 bases from V and 5 bases from J, with 17 bases between. The CDR3 here is CASRPKLPGDNSPLHF. CDR3 sequence (DNA): TGTGCCAGCAGGCCTAAATTACCCGGAGATAATTCACCCCTCCACTTT. The full variable domain, rest sourced from reference TRBV3-1 and TRBJ1-6, is DTAVSQTPKYLVTQMGNDKSIKCEQNLGHDTMYWYKQDSKKFLKIMFSYNNKELIINETVPNRFSPKSPDKAHLNLHINSLELGDSAVYFCASRPKLPGDNSPLHFGNGTRLTVT.